Below, 25 T cell receptor beta chains from the same sample are listed, as sequenced in a study of post-analysis software for immune sequencing data. These receptors' antigens are unknown. Study-wide points: There were a handful of TRBV segments more frequent in patients than controls, and TRBV5-6, TRBV5-1 and TRBV20-1 were among them.

Unique molecular identifiers had been added to the TCR beta cDNA libraries. TCRdb analysed the PCR reads with MiXCR anew, one entry per CDR3 protein. The table lists some 800,000 distinct CDR3 sequences, around 45% of them singletons. The sequenced sample consisted of blood. These receptors were collected from a girl aged 10-17 years with multiple sclerosis.

About this clonotype itself: The conserved final phenylalanine or tryptophan is absent from the CDR3, which likely points to a read error. The gene calls are TRBV6-2 or TRBV6-3 and TRBJ2-4; D not resolved. The CDR3 has 11 residues. V was pared by 6 bases and J by 13 bases, with 13 bases between. Germline CDR1 MNHEY, CDR2 SVGEGT. CDR3 bases: TGTGCCAGCAGAGACCCCGCGGAGCAGTACCTC. Protein sequence: CASRDPAEQYL.

Only a few counts were recorded for this clonotype. V usage is TRBV5-6 and J usage is TRBJ2-1; 9 bases are shared with TRBD1. The CDR3 loop spans 16 amino acids. V dropped 1 base and J dropped 5; count of bases not matched to a gene: 7. The V gene's germline CDR1 is SGHDT and CDR2 YYEEEE. The chain's CDR3 is CASSLLYRTGDNEQFF. The CDR3 nucleotides read TGTGCCAGCAGCTTGCTATACCGGACAGGGGACAATGAGCAGTTCTTC.

This chain joins TRBV15 and TRBJ1-2, with D perhaps TRBD1 (6 bases). This CDR3 spans 14 amino acids. Trimming took 1 base from V and 4 from J, leaving 10 bases between them. The germline CDR1 and CDR2 sequences are LNHNV and YYDKDF (reference sequence). The CDR3 coding sequence is TGTGCCACCAGCAGAGGCGGACAGCCCTATGGCTACACCTTC. Its protein is CATSRGGQPYGYTF.

V gene TRBV19 combines with J gene TRBJ2-7; 11 nucleotides line up with TRBD1. The CDR3 spans 13 residues. J lost 7 bases, V lost 3 bases, and 2 bases had no gene match. Germline assignment: CDR1 LNHDA and CDR2 SQIVND (reference sequence). The CDR3 here is CASSMGTGGEQYF. In DNA, the CDR3 is TGTGCCAGTAGTATGGGGACAGGGGGTGAGCAGTACTTC.

The V and J genes are TRBV7-9 and TRBJ2-5, with D uncertain. The germline CDR1 and CDR2 sequences are SEHNR and FQNEAQ (reference sequence). The ends were cut back, 2 bases at V and 11 bases at J, with 6 bases in the middle. The CDR3 length is 10 residues. The CDR3 nucleotides read TGTGCCAGCAGCTTATTGCCTCAGTACTTC. Its translation is CASSLLPQYF.

This clonotype was counted a few times. The V gene is TRBV20-1, the J gene TRBJ2-1; D is perhaps TRBD2 (6 bases). The germline V and J ends were trimmed by 3 bases and 2 bases, with 14 bases remaining between them. The CDR3 extends over 15 amino acids. CDR1 is DFQATT, CDR2 SNEGSKA, per germline (reference sequence). The CDR3 sequence: CSASKGLPAYNEQFF. CDR3 DNA: TGCAGTGCTAGTAAGGGACTCCCGGCCTACAATGAGCAGTTCTTC.

The chain recombines TRBV7-2 with TRBJ2-1; TRBD2 might be the D (6 bases). V lost 2 bases, J lost 8 bases, and 13 bases lay in between. Germline V lookup: CDR1 SGHTA, CDR2 FQGNSA. This CDR3 spans 14 amino acids. The CDR3 DNA follows: TGTGCCAGCAGCTTAAACGGGAGAGTCGATGAGCAGTTCTTC. It translates to CASSLNGRVDEQFF.

V and J are TRBV6-2 or TRBV6-3 and TRBJ2-7, with a weak D call TRBD2 (5 bases). Germline-derived CDR1 and CDR2 are MNHEY and SVGEGT. The CDR3 runs 14 residues. The V gene lost 2 bases and the J gene lost 6 bases, with 14 bases spanning the gap. In DNA form, the CDR3 reads TGTGCCAGCAGTTACGGGCCGAGGGCCGCCGAGCAGTACTTC. Its translation is CASSYGPRAAEQYF.

Points on this clonotype: A read error may produce the germline difference seen at one junction end. The chain uses TRBV9 and TRBJ2-1; no definite D call. In germline, CDR1 is SGDLS, CDR2 YYNGEE. There are 14 residues in the CDR3. This CDR3 is CASSVGRSVDEQVF. For the CDR3, the DNA is TGTGCCAGCAGCGTAGGCCGGAGCGTCGATGAGCAGGTCTTC.

This clonotype occurred a few times. The V and J genes are TRBV6-5 and TRBJ1-2; D gene ambiguous. Germline V gene data show CDR1 as MNHEY and CDR2 as SVGAGI. The V and J ends lost 6 bases and 6 bases respectively, with 14 bases between them. The CDR3 extends over 13 amino acids. The CDR3 DNA sequence: TGTGCCAGCAGCCTCGGGTGGGTGGATGGCTACACCTTC. Its translation is CASSLGWVDGYTF.

V gene TRBV29-1 combines with J gene TRBJ2-1; the D is unclear. The germline V gene has CDR1 SQVTM and CDR2 ANQGSEA. There are 13 residues in the CDR3. V lost 2 bases, J lost 9 bases, and 14 bases lay in between. CDR3 region: CSVEILPPGEQFF. The CDR3 nucleotides are TGCAGCGTTGAAATCCTGCCTCCCGGTGAGCAGTTCTTC.

This clonotype has ten or more counts. This rearrangement joins TRBV6-5 to TRBJ2-1, with 9 bases aligning to TRBD2. The CDR3 loop spans 16 amino acids. The V and J ends lost 6 bases and 2 bases, in that order; junction bases with no gene match: 8. The germline V gene encodes CDR1 MNHEY and CDR2 SVGAGI. The CDR3 nucleotides read TGTGCCAGCAGCCAGACTAGCGGAGCCCCCTACAATGAGCAGTTCTTC. It is translated as CASSQTSGAPYNEQFF.

V usage is TRBV6-1 and J usage is TRBJ1-1; D gene uncertain. Germline V gene lookup returns CDR1 MNHNS and CDR2 SASEGT. V lost 6 bases to trimming and J lost 5 bases, with 10 bases between them. The CDR3 is made up of 12 amino acids. For the CDR3, the DNA is TGTGCCAGCAGGTTGGTAAGGACTGAAGCTTTCTTT. Encoded protein: CASRLVRTEAFF.

The chain uses TRBV7-2 and TRBJ2-7, with D perhaps TRBD2 (6 bases). Germline-derived CDR1 and CDR2 are SGHTA and FQGNSA. Trimming removed 3 bases at V and 2 bases at J, with 11 bases between. This CDR3 spans 14 amino acids. The CDR3 sequence: CASSFSRDTYEQYF. The DNA for the CDR3 is TGTGCCAGCAGCTTTTCGCGGGATACCTACGAGCAGTACTTC.

The chain employs TRBV5-1 and TRBJ2-1; D gene unclear. V lost 8 bases to trimming and J lost 8 bases, with 14 bases between them. The CDR3 spans 12 residues. Germline CDR1 SGHRS, CDR2 YFSETQ. The CDR3 sequence: CARFFLADEQFF. In DNA, the CDR3 is TGCGCCAGGTTTTTTCTGGCGGATGAGCAGTTCTTC.

The rearrangement uses TRBV7-2 and TRBJ2-4; 7 bases are a match to TRBD2. Germline V gene sequence: CDR1 SGHTA, CDR2 FQGNSA. The ends lost 5 bases at V and 3 bases at J; junction bases unmatched: 4. This CDR3 has 14 residues. CDR3 nucleotide sequence: TGTGCCAGCAGCCCAGGGACTAACAAAAACATTCAGTACTTC. It yields the protein CASSPGTNKNIQYF.

V and J are TRBV7-9 and TRBJ2-1; 10 bases are a match to TRBD2. This CDR3 comprises 19 residues. Trimming at V came to 0 bases and at J to 0 bases, leaving 8 bases not matched to a gene. CDR1 SEHNR and CDR2 FQNEAQ come from the germline V gene (reference sequence). The CDR3 DNA is TGTGCCAGCAGCTTAGCGGTACTAGCGGGATCGAGCTCCTACAATGAGCAGTTCTTC. It encodes CASSLAVLAGSSSYNEQFF.

In this sample, this clonotype turned up many times. The J gene is TRBJ1-2, the V gene TRBV20-1, with TRBD1 as a possible D gene (5 bases). V lost 1 base, J lost 3 bases, and 9 bases lay in between. CDR3 length equals 13 residues. Per germline, CDR1 DFQATT and CDR2 SNEGSKA (reference sequence). For the CDR3, the DNA is TGCAGTGCTAGAGGAGGGACGGACTATGGCTACACCTTC. This sequence encodes CSARGGTDYGYTF.

The chain recombines TRBV18 with TRBJ2-3; 8 bases map to TRBD2. The CDR3 consists of 17 residues. Trimming took 3 bases from V and 0 from J; bases not matched to a gene: 8. Germline loops: CDR1 KGHSH, CDR2 LQKENI. DNA for the CDR3: TGTGCCAGCTCACCCTTATCGGGGGGGGCGAGCACAGATACGCAGTATTTT. This sequence encodes CASSPLSGGASTDTQYF.

The CDR3 sequence: CASSPGGLAGGSRTDTQYF. The CDR3 region has the DNA TGTGCCAGCAGCCCGGGGGGACTAGCGGGAGGGTCCCGCACAGATACGCAGTATTTT. The genes are TRBV7-2 and TRBJ2-3, with 16 bases aligning to TRBD2. Germline V lookup: CDR1 SGHTA, CDR2 FQGNSA. V gave up 5 bases and J gave up 1 base; unmatched junction bases: 9. The CDR3 is 19 amino acids.

V and J are TRBV4-2 and TRBJ2-1; TRBD2 aligns across 14 bases. Trimming removed 3 bases from V and 8 bases from J; junction bases left unmatched: 6. CDR3 size: 16 residues. Germline V CDR1 and CDR2: LGHNA, YNFKEQ. The CDR3 is CASSHPGLAGEHEQFF. CDR3 DNA sequence: TGTGCCAGCAGCCACCCGGGACTAGCGGGAGAACATGAGCAGTTCTTC.

This clonotype was counted a few times. CDR3 sequence reads: CASSEIEQGTYEQYF. CDR3 DNA: TGCGCCAGCAGCGAAATTGAACAGGGTACCTACGAGCAGTACTTC. The rearrangement joins TRBV5-1 to TRBJ2-7, with TRBD1 as a possible D gene (6 bases). Trimming stripped 4 bases from V and 2 bases from J, with 16 bases between. This CDR3 has 15 amino acids. The germline V gene encodes CDR1 SGHRS and CDR2 YFSETQ. Filled out from reference TRBV5-1 and TRBJ2-7, the complete variable domain reads KAGVTQTPRYLIKTRGQQVTLSCSPISGHRSVSWYQQTPGQGLQFLFEYFSETQRNKGNFPGRFSGRQFSNSRSEMNVSTLELGDSALYLCASSEIEQGTYEQYFGPGTRLTVT.

Notes on this clonotype: Since the CDR3 does not end with the conserved phenylalanine or tryptophan, this likely comes from a read error. The chain combines TRBV5-1 with TRBJ2-7; D unclear. Trimming stripped 4 bases from V and 5 bases from J, with 10 bases between. CDR1 is SGHRS, CDR2 YFSETQ, per germline. The CDR3 spans 12 residues. CDR3 in amino acids: CASSPKINEQYL. As DNA, the CDR3 is TGCGCCAGCAGCCCGAAAATAAACGAGCAGTACTTA.

This clonotype was seen more than once but under ten times. V is TRBV6-2 or TRBV6-3 and J is TRBJ2-7; D assignment may be TRBD1 or TRBD2 (5 bases each). V lost 0 bases and J 7 bases, leaving 19 bases between the germline ends. This CDR3 is built from 16 residues. Germline assignment: CDR1 MNHEY and CDR2 SVGEGT. CDR3: CASSYSLGDTHNEQYF. CDR3 DNA sequence: TGTGCCAGCAGTTACTCTTTGGGGGATACCCACAATGAGCAGTACTTC.

This clonotype was detected once. This chain links TRBV12-3 or TRBV12-4 with TRBJ1-2, with 9 nucleotides matching TRBD1. Trimming at V came to 0 bases and at J to 8 bases, leaving 10 bases not matched to a gene. This CDR3 has 16 residues. CDR3 DNA: TGTGCCAGCAGTTTAGCGATGGGGACAGGGAGCGACGGCTACACCTTC. Protein: CASSLAMGTGSDGYTF.